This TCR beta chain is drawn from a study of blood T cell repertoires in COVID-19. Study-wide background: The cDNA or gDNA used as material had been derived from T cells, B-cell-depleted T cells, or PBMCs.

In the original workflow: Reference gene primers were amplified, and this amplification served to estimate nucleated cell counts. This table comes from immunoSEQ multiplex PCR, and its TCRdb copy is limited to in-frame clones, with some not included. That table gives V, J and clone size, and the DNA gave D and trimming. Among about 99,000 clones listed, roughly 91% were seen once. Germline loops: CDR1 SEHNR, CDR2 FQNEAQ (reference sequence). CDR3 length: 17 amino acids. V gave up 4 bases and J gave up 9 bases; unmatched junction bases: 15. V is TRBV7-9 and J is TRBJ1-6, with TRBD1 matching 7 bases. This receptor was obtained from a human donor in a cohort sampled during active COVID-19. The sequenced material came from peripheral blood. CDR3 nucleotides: TGTGCCAGCAGCTATACTACAGGGGACCCATTCCCTTCACCCCTCCACTTT. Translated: CASSYTTGDPFPSPLHF.